These 4 T cell receptor beta chains were sequenced from one sample in a study of cytomegalovirus exposure and HLA in healthy donors. It was with 60 Vbeta and 13 Jbeta primers that the PCR ran. TCRdb's table, derived via immunoSEQ multiplex PCR, lists solely in-frame clones and lacks some. This table has approximately 160,000 clones, roughly 79% appearing once. The sample comprised PBMCs. These receptors were collected from a woman in her forties or fifties in good health and CMV-seropositive.

The V call is TRBV7-2, the J call TRBJ2-7; the D gene is possibly TRBD2 (6 bases). Germline V gene sequence: CDR1 SGHTA, CDR2 FQGNSA. The CDR3 runs to 13 residues. V lost 3 bases to trimming and J lost 7 bases, with 13 bases between them. CDR3 protein: CASSFLAYGEQYF. In nucleotides, the CDR3 is TGTGCCAGCAGCTTCCTAGCGTATGGGGAGCAGTACTTC.

This clone was detected a few times. The chain recombines TRBV5-1 with TRBJ1-1; 9 positions match TRBD1. With 2 bases clipped from V and 0 bases from J, the junction kept 2 bases outside the gene matches. The CDR3 is 15 amino acids. Germline CDR1 SGHRS, CDR2 YFSETQ. DNA for the CDR3: TGCGCCAGCAGCTTAGGGACAGGGATGAACACTGAAGCTTTCTTT. It yields the protein CASSLGTGMNTEAFF.

Only a few counts were recorded for this clone. The sample holds other DNA sequences that translate to the same CDR3. The V and J genes are TRBV7-2 and TRBJ2-2; the D is unclear. CDR3 length equals 14 residues. Per the germline V gene, CDR1 is SGHTA and CDR2 is FQGNSA. The V end lost 1 base, the J end lost 1 base, and 4 bases lay between the germline ends. The CDR3 DNA reads TGTGCCAGCAGCTTAGGACAGAACACCGGGGAGCTGTTTTTT. The encoded protein is CASSLGQNTGELFF.

The V call is TRBV2, the J call TRBJ2-5; no clear D gene. Germline values: CDR1 SNHLY, CDR2 FYNNEI. This CDR3 region has 15 residues. Between the trimmed V and J ends, which lost 8 bases and 2 bases, there was a span of 18 bases. CDR3 sequence: CASVRGVIPQETQYF. The CDR3 nucleotides read TGTGCCAGCGTGCGAGGAGTGATCCCTCAAGAGACCCAGTACTTC. Based on the CDR3 plus reference TRBV2 and TRBJ2-5, the full variable domain is EPEVTQTPSHQVTQMGQEVILRCVPISNHLYFYWYRQILGQKVEFLVSFYNNEISEKSEIFDDQFSVERPDGSNFTLKIRSTKLEDSAMYFCASVRGVIPQETQYFGPGTRLLVL.